The rows below give T cell receptor beta chains drawn from one sample of a study of blood T cell repertoires in COVID-19. Assay: immunoSEQ multiplex PCR; the TCRdb copy retains only in-frame clones and omits some. The table has about 220,000 clones, approximately 80% seen once. Sequenced material: peripheral blood. Source of these receptors: a woman aged 70-85 years with acute or convalescent COVID-19. Each CDR3 is given with its conserved first and last residue. D genes are given only for firm matches. For some rows the clone size is stated as once, few or many, or as a class when expanded; others skip it.

>TRBJ1-2|TRBD1|TRBV5-4|NA
TGTGCCAGCAGCTTGAGACAGGGGTTGGGTGGCTACACCTTC
CASSLRQGLGGYTF
>TRBJ2-7|NA|TRBV5-6|NA
TGTGCCAGCAGCTTGCGGTGGAACGGGGTTCCTAACGAGCAGTACTTC
CASSLRWNGVPNEQYF
>TRBJ1-1|NA|TRBV4-2|once
TGTGCCAGCAGTCCTTACCAGGGTTATTCGAGTAGCACTGAAGCTTTCTTT
CASSPYQGYSSSTEAFF
>TRBJ1-2|TRBD1|TRBV7-9|NA
TGTGCCAGCAGCTTAGACAGGGGGCCCACTGGCTACACCTTC
CASSLDRGPTGYTF
>TRBJ2-6|TRBD1|TRBV5-1|NA
TGCGCCAGCAGCAGGGACAGAATCTCTGGGGCCAACGTCCTGACTTTC
CASSRDRISGANVLTF
>TRBJ1-4|NA|TRBV10-3|NA
TGTGCCATCAGTGTGGATCGGGGCACAGGGACGGCGAATGAAAAACTGTTTTTT
CAISVDRGTGTANEKLFF
>TRBJ2-3|NA|TRBV10-3|once
TGTGCCATCAGAGGCGGGGCTAGCACAGATACGCAGTATTTT
CAIRGGASTDTQYF
>TRBJ2-3|NA|TRBV7-9|NA
TGTGCCAGCAGCTTAGATGGGACAAGCACAGATACGCAGTATTTT
CASSLDGTSTDTQYF
>TRBJ1-1|NA|TRBV29-1|few
TGCAGCGTGCCTCAGGGGATGAACACTGAAGCTTTCTTT
CSVPQGMNTEAFF
>TRBJ1-1|NA|TRBV28|NA
TGTGCCAGCAGTTTGGCGGCTGGGACTGAAGCTTTCTTT
CASSLAAGTEAFF
>TRBJ2-2|NA|TRBV6-6|NA
TGTGCCAGCAGTCCCCTGAACACCGGGGAGCTGTTTTTT
CASSPLNTGELFF
>TRBJ2-2|NA|TRBV6-2/TRBV6-3|NA
TGTGCCAGCAGTTACTCAAGTACAGGCAGCACCGGGGAGCTGTTTTTT
CASSYSSTGSTGELFF
>TRBJ2-7|TRBD1|TRBV29-1|NA
TGCAGCGTGGTCCGACAGGGGGCAACCTACGAGCAGTACTTC
CSVVRQGATYEQYF
>TRBJ2-7|TRBD1|TRBV5-1|NA
TGCGCCAGCAGCTTGGGCTGGACAGGGGTCTACGAGCAGTACTTC
CASSLGWTGVYEQYF
>TRBJ1-2|TRBD1|TRBV27|NA
TGTGCCAGCAGTCTGAGGACAGGCCCTAACTATGGCTACACCTTC
CASSLRTGPNYGYTF
>TRBJ2-3|TRBD2|TRBV7-6|NA
TGTGCCAGCAGCTTAGCCTTGACTAGCGGGGGGGCCGCAGATACGCAGTATTTT
CASSLALTSGGAADTQYF
>TRBJ1-1|NA|TRBV6-4|NA
TGTGCCAGCAGAAACGGGAAGACTTTCTTT
CASRNGKTFF
>TRBJ2-1|TRBD1|TRBV6-2/TRBV6-3|NA
TGTGCCAGCAGTTACCCAGGGACAGGTCGTAATGAGCAGTTCTTC
CASSYPGTGRNEQFF
>TRBJ1-2|NA|TRBV19|few
TGTGCCAGTAGTCTACAGGGTGACGTTAACTATGGCTACACCTTC
CASSLQGDVNYGYTF
>TRBJ1-6|NA|TRBV9|NA
TGTGCCAGATGGGGGGGGCTGTCACCCCTCCACTTT
CARWGGLSPLHF
>TRBJ2-3|NA|TRBV5-1|NA
TGCGCCAGCAGCCCTGGTAGCCCTAGCACAGATACGCAGTATTTT
CASSPGSPSTDTQYF
>TRBJ2-7|NA|TRBV6-5|NA
TGTGCCAGCAGTTATGGGAAGGGGGTCAGCTACGAGCAGTACTTC
CASSYGKGVSYEQYF
>TRBJ2-5|TRBD2|TRBV9|NA
TGTGCCAGCAGCTCAAGGACTAGCGGGGGTTTAGAGACCCAGTACTTC
CASSSRTSGGLETQYF
>TRBJ2-3|TRBD2|TRBV5-1|NA
TGCGCCAGCAGCTTGGTAGGAACTAGCGGGGGGGCCATAGATACGCAGTATTTT
CASSLVGTSGGAIDTQYF
>TRBJ1-5|NA|TRBV7-8|NA
TGTGCCAGCAGCTATGACCCCGGGAATCAGCCCCAGCATTTT
CASSYDPGNQPQHF
>TRBJ1-5|TRBD1|TRBV28|NA
TGTGCCAGCAGTCTCGGGACAGGGCATCAGCCCCAGCATTTT
CASSLGTGHQPQHF
>TRBJ1-3|NA|TRBV5-4|NA
TGTGCCAGCAGCCCGGGAACTCTCGCTGGAAACACCATATATTTT
CASSPGTLAGNTIYF
>TRBJ1-6|TRBD1|TRBV5-1|NA
TGCGCCAGCAGCGAGGGACAGGGAGGTAATTCACCCCTCCACTTT
CASSEGQGGNSPLHF
>TRBJ2-5|TRBD1|TRBV18|NA
TGTGCCAGCTCACCCGTCGACAGGGCCCCTGGTGCCCAGTACTTC
CASSPVDRAPGAQYF
>TRBJ2-1|TRBD1|TRBV7-9|NA
TGTGCCAGCAGCTCACGACAGGGAACCTACAATGAGCAGTTCTTC
CASSSRQGTYNEQFF
>TRBJ1-6|NA|TRBV14|NA
TGTGCCAGCAGCCAAGACAGTTTTTCACCCCTCCACTTT
CASSQDSFSPLHF
>TRBJ1-1|NA|TRBV19|NA
TGTGCCAGTAGTCTTCCGACGGGTTTGAACACTGAAGCTTTCTTT
CASSLPTGLNTEAFF
>TRBJ2-2|NA|TRBV9|NA
TGTGCCAGCAGCGTTGACCCCCTAGGGGGGGCCGGAGGGGAGCTGTTTTTT
CASSVDPLGGAGGELFF
>TRBJ1-2|TRBD1|TRBV18|many
TGTGCCAGCTCGCCGGGACAGGGACTCTATGGCTACACCTTC
CASSPGQGLYGYTF
>TRBJ2-4|TRBD1|TRBV2|once
TGTGCCAGCAGAACACAGGGGGTTCTACCAACAAACATTCAGTACTTC
CASRTQGVLPTNIQYF
>TRBJ1-3|NA|TRBV19|NA
TGTGCCAGTAGTCAACTACAGGACCTCTCTGGAAACACCATATATTTT
CASSQLQDLSGNTIYF
>TRBJ1-2|TRBD1|TRBV25-1|NA
TGTGCCAGCCGGACAGGGGTTGGCTACACCTTC
CASRTGVGYTF
>TRBJ1-2|NA|TRBV6-2/TRBV6-3|once
TGTGCCAGCAGTTACGGGGGGAAAGGGGAGAGCGGCTACACCTTC
CASSYGGKGESGYTF
>TRBJ1-2|NA|TRBV6-5|NA
TGTGCCAGTGGGGCAAACTATGGCTACACCTTC
CASGANYGYTF
>TRBJ2-7|TRBD2|TRBV6-1|NA
TGTGCCAGCAGCGAACTAGCGTACGAGCAGTACTTC
CASSELAYEQYF
>TRBJ1-2|NA|TRBV7-9|NA
TGTGCCAGCAGCTTAGTTGCAGGGGCTTATGGCTACACCTTC
CASSLVAGAYGYTF
>TRBJ1-2|TRBD1|TRBV24-1|NA
TGTGCCACCAGTGACCCGGGACAGGGGGCCAGTGGCTACACCTTC
CATSDPGQGASGYTF
>TRBJ2-3|TRBD2|TRBV3-1/TRBV3-2|NA
TGTGCCAGCAGCCAAGATCTGGGGGGCCCTAGCGGGGGATTGAGCACAGATACGCAGTATTTT
CASSQDLGGPSGGLSTDTQYF
>TRBJ1-1|TRBD1|TRBV19|NA
TGTGCCAGTAGTATAGATCAGGGGGCAAAGACTGAAGCTTTCTTT
CASSIDQGAKTEAFF
>TRBJ1-4|NA|TRBV7-2|NA
TGTGCCAGCAGTCGCCAGGCTAATGAAAAACTGTTTTTT
CASSRQANEKLFF
>TRBJ1-2|NA|TRBV30|NA
TGTGCCTGGAGTGTGGGGGCGGGCTACACCTTC
CAWSVGAGYTF
>TRBJ1-6|NA|TRBV20-1|NA
TGCAGTGCTAGATCAGGGGTACCCCTCCACTTT
CSARSGVPLHF
>TRBJ2-2|NA|TRBV3-1/TRBV3-2|NA
TGTGCCAGCAGCCTACGGGGGTCGGTTGGTAGTAGCACCGGGGAGCTGTTTTTT
CASSLRGSVGSSTGELFF
>TRBJ2-7|TRBD1|TRBV18|NA
TGTGCCAGCTCACCACTGGGACAGGGACCCTACGAGCAGTACTTC
CASSPLGQGPYEQYF
>TRBJ1-6|NA|TRBV7-2|NA
TGTGCCAGCAGAAATTCCGGGAAAGGTTCACCCCTCCACTTT
CASRNSGKGSPLHF